The 23 T cell receptor beta chains presented below share a single source sample, sequenced in a study of T-cell reconstitution after alpha-beta-depleted transplantation in children. Using unique molecular identifiers, the investigators prepared the TCRbeta library. TCRdb used MiXCR to reprocess the PCR reads, holding one entry per CDR3 protein. The sample carries almost 600,000 distinct CDR3 sequences, 20% to 30% recorded once. The input for sequencing was PBMCs, taken before TCRalphabeta/CD19-depleted stem cell transplant. Receptors were obtained from a boy younger than two with Wiskott-Aldrich syndrome, due to receive a stem cell transplant.

This clonotype showed up just a few times. The genes are TRBV13 and TRBJ2-1; D unclear. The CDR3 is made up of 13 amino acids. Trimming stripped 8 bases from V and 0 bases from J, with 8 bases between. CDR1 and CDR2 from the germline V gene are PRHDT and FYEKMQ (reference sequence). The chain's CDR3 is CASGFSSYNEQFF. CDR3 DNA sequence: TGTGCCAGCGGATTTAGCTCCTACAATGAGCAGTTCTTC.

The chain employs TRBV6-1 and TRBJ1-6; D gene unclear. The CDR3 is made up of 13 amino acids. CDR1 and CDR2 (germline): MNHNS, SASEGT. V lost 5 bases, J lost 7 bases, and 9 bases lay in between. As DNA, the CDR3 is TGTGCCAGCAGTACGACGGAGAATTCACCCCTCCACTTT. Protein product: CASSTTENSPLHF.

This chain links TRBV10-3 with TRBJ1-6; D unresolved. In germline, CDR1 is ENHRY, CDR2 SYGVKD. The V gene lost 4 bases and the J gene lost 7 bases, with 8 bases spanning the gap. This CDR3 has 13 residues. CDR3 protein: CAISGDINSPLHF. CDR3 coding DNA: TGTGCCATCAGTGGAGACATCAATTCACCCCTCCACTTT.

This clonotype was counted a few times. The chain joins TRBV29-1 to TRBJ2-1; D gene uncertain. Germline V gives CDR1 SQVTM, CDR2 ANQGSEA. Trimming pared 0 bases from V and 12 bases from J, leaving 12 bases between. The CDR3 has 12 residues. The CDR3 coding sequence is TGCAGCGTTGAAGAAGGACCGGCGTGGCAGTTCTTC. Residues: CSVEEGPAWQFF.

In this sample, this clonotype turned up a few times. The rearrangement joins TRBV9 to TRBJ2-1, with no clear D. Looked up from germline, CDR1 is SGDLS and CDR2 is YYNGEE. V lost 0 bases, J lost 6 bases, and 4 bases lay in between. This CDR3 has 12 amino acids. The CDR3 nucleotides are TGTGCCAGCAGCGTAGCGAGCAATGAGCAGTTCTTC. Translation gives CASSVASNEQFF.

The rearrangement joins TRBV5-5 to TRBJ2-3; D gene unclear. The CDR3 loop spans 15 amino acids. In germline, CDR1 is SGHKS, CDR2 YYEKEE (reference sequence). V lost 4 bases, J lost 2 bases, and 14 bases lay in between. CDR3 sequence (DNA): TGTGCCAGCAGCCCAGGACCTGGAAACACAGATACGCAGTATTTT. Translation gives CASSPGPGNTDTQYF.

This rearrangement joins TRBV5-1 to TRBJ2-1, with 9 bases lining up with TRBD1. The CDR3 extends over 15 amino acids. Germline loops: CDR1 SGHRS, CDR2 YFSETQ. The V segment lost 4 bases and the J segment 7 bases; nucleotides outside the gene matches: 9. CDR3 DNA sequence: TGCGCCAGCAGCATCGGACAGGGGTGGAGGAATGAGCAGTTCTTC. Its translation is CASSIGQGWRNEQFF.

This clonotype was seen a few times. The chain couples TRBV5-1 to TRBJ2-7; a weak D match, TRBD2 (6 bases). CDR1 SGHRS and CDR2 YFSETQ come from the germline V gene. V lost 7 bases and J lost 0, with 14 bases in between. The CDR3 extends over 14 amino acids. The DNA of the CDR3 is TGCGCCAGCGCGGAGGCCGGGAGCTCCTACGAGCAGTACTTC. Translating it yields CASAEAGSSYEQYF.

The CDR3: CASTRWTGIHNEQFF. In DNA, the CDR3 is TGTGCCAGCACTCGCTGGACAGGGATACACAATGAGCAGTTCTTC. The V gene is TRBV27, the J gene TRBJ2-1; 8 bases match TRBD1. Germline V gene lookup returns CDR1 MNHEY and CDR2 SMNVEV (reference sequence). With 7 bases clipped from V and 5 bases from J, the junction kept 10 bases outside the gene matches. The CDR3 runs 15 residues.

This rearrangement joins TRBV5-1 to TRBJ1-5; D unresolved. V was pared by 4 bases and J by 9 bases, with 5 bases between. CDR1 is SGHRS, CDR2 YFSETQ, per germline. CDR3 length equals 10 residues. CDR3 protein: CASSALPQHF. The DNA for the CDR3 is TGCGCCAGCAGCGCCTTGCCCCAGCATTTT.

This chain uses TRBV5-1 with TRBJ2-7, with D possibly TRBD2 on 5 matching bases. Trimming took off 3 bases at V and 2 bases at J, with 12 bases between the two ends. This CDR3 comprises 14 residues. The germline gives CDR1 SGHRS, CDR2 YFSETQ. This CDR3 reads CASSSTTGTYEQYF. DNA of the CDR3: TGCGCCAGCAGCTCAACGACCGGGACCTACGAGCAGTACTTC.

The V and J genes are TRBV7-9 and TRBJ1-1, with D perhaps TRBD1 (5 bases). The length of the CDR3 is 14 residues. V was trimmed by 6 bases and J by 6 bases, leaving 17 bases between them. Germline V CDR1 and CDR2: SEHNR, FQNEAQ (reference sequence). The CDR3 DNA follows: TGTGCCAGCAGAAAATCGGGGGGTCGAGCTGAAGCTTTCTTT. Encoded protein: CASRKSGGRAEAFF.

This clonotype was counted at least ten times. The chain joins TRBV4-1 to TRBJ2-2, with unresolved D. This CDR3 spans 14 amino acids. The V end lost 2 bases, the J end lost 0 bases, and 4 bases lay between the germline ends. Germline-derived CDR1 and CDR2 are MGHRA and YSYEKL. The CDR3 is CASSQPPNTGELFF. The CDR3 nucleotides read TGCGCCAGCAGCCAACCCCCGAACACCGGGGAGCTGTTTTTT.

The J gene is TRBJ2-5, the V gene TRBV12-3 or TRBV12-4, with TRBD2 as a possible D gene (5 bases). This CDR3 is built from 13 residues. Trimming cost V 1 base and J 5 bases, with 8 bases left between them. CDR3 sequence (DNA): TGTGCCAGCAGTTTAGTCACGGGGGAGACCCAGTACTTC. It encodes CASSLVTGETQYF.

This clonotype was found a few times. This rearrangement joins TRBV2 to TRBJ2-1; 14 bases are shared with TRBD2. The ends lost 7 bases at V and 9 bases at J; junction bases unmatched: 8. Germline V lookup: CDR1 SNHLY, CDR2 FYNNEI. The CDR3 has 15 amino acids. In DNA form, the CDR3 reads TGTGCCAGCATAGCCGGGACTAGCGGGAGTAGTGAGCAGTTCTTC. Its translation is CASIAGTSGSSEQFF.

V is TRBV28 and J is TRBJ2-1; D is ambiguous. Germline CDR1 and CDR2: MDHEN and SYDVKM. V was cut by 7 bases and J by 12 bases, with 16 bases left in between. This CDR3 has 12 residues. The CDR3 region is CASTRVIGVQFF. As DNA, the CDR3 is TGTGCCAGCACCCGAGTTATAGGTGTGCAGTTCTTC. Together with reference TRBV28 and TRBJ2-1, the CDR3 gives the full variable domain: DVKVTQSSRYLVKRTGEKVFLECVQDMDHENMFWYRQDPGLGLRLIYFSYDVKMKEKGDIPEGYSVSREKKERFSLILESASTNQTSMYLCASTRVIGVQFFGPGTRLTVL.

V and J are TRBV29-1 and TRBJ2-7, with 14 bases identical to TRBD2. V trimming: 5 bases; J trimming: 4 bases; junction bases outside the gene matches: 7. This CDR3 is 15 amino acids long. CDR1 and CDR2 (germline): SQVTM, ANQGSEA. This chain's CDR3 is CSVSGLAGGGYEQYF. The CDR3, as DNA: TGCAGCGTTTCCGGACTAGCGGGAGGAGGGTACGAGCAGTACTTC.

The chain combines TRBV27 with TRBJ1-3, with D uncertain. Trimming stripped 5 bases from V and 3 bases from J, with 8 bases between. Germline V gene sequence: CDR1 MNHEY, CDR2 SMNVEV (reference sequence). CDR3 length: 13 residues. The CDR3 sequence: CASSEGLGNTIYF. The CDR3 DNA sequence: TGTGCCAGCAGTGAAGGACTTGGAAACACCATATATTTT.

The chain employs TRBV10-3 and TRBJ2-3; no clear D. This CDR3 is 13 amino acids long. Germline CDR1 and CDR2: ENHRY and SYGVKD. Trimming shortened V by 6 bases and J by 5 bases, and 12 bases separated the two germline ends. CDR3 bases: TGTGCCATCAGCCGGCCCGGTGTAGATACGCAGTATTTT. Its translation: CAISRPGVDTQYF.

The rearrangement links TRBV20-1 to TRBJ2-1, with TRBD2 matching 12 bases. With 1 base clipped from V and 5 bases from J, the junction kept 3 bases outside the gene matches. Germline V gene sequence: CDR1 DFQATT, CDR2 SNEGSKA (reference sequence). The CDR3 is 15 amino acids. CDR3: CSARVLAGGDNEQFF. The DNA of the CDR3 is TGCAGTGCTAGAGTCCTAGCGGGAGGGGACAATGAGCAGTTCTTC.

The chain's CDR3 is CASSLEGQGVLYEQYF. As DNA, the CDR3 is TGTGCCAGCAGCTTGGAGGGACAGGGGGTATTATACGAGCAGTACTTC. The chain has TRBV7-8 and TRBJ2-7; TRBD1 matches at 11 bases. Germline loops: CDR1 SGHVS, CDR2 FQNEAQ. The CDR3 is 16 amino acids. V dropped 3 bases and J dropped 4; count of bases not matched to a gene: 8.

The chain uses TRBV30 and TRBJ1-6; D gene unclear. Trimming shortened V by 2 bases and J by 9 bases, and 11 bases separated the two germline ends. CDR1 is GTSNPN and CDR2 is SVGIG in the germline V gene (reference sequence). The CDR3 extends over 13 amino acids. CDR3 sequence: CAWSTGLASPLHF. For the CDR3, the DNA is TGTGCCTGGAGTACCGGGTTAGCTTCACCCCTCCACTTT.

This clonotype has just a few counts. The V call is TRBV30, the J call TRBJ2-1; D is possibly TRBD2 (6 bases). V lost 0 bases and J lost 6, with 12 bases in between. Germline V gives CDR1 GTSNPN, CDR2 SVGIG (reference sequence). The CDR3 sequence is 14 residues long. The CDR3 bases are TGTGCCTGGAGTGTTCAAGCGGGCCGCAATGAGCAGTTCTTC. Protein sequence: CAWSVQAGRNEQFF.